The 23 T cell receptor beta chains presented below share a single source sample, sequenced in a study of long-term antiretroviral therapy in people with HIV. At the survey level, the v3.0 immunoSEQ assay was run. The assay was immunoSEQ multiplex PCR, and TCRdb's table has in-frame clones only and misses some. The profile shows 30,000 or so clones, just under 80% of them singletons. Here the sequenced sample was unsorted PBMCs, taken 1.5 years before starting antiretroviral therapy. The receptors stem from a man between 18 and 29 years old with HIV.

The chain employs TRBV5-5 and TRBJ2-7, with 9 bases aligning to TRBD1. Looked up from germline, CDR1 is SGHKS and CDR2 is YYEKEE (reference sequence). The V segment lost 0 bases and the J segment 4 bases; nucleotides outside the gene matches: 8. The CDR3 totals 16 residues. The CDR3, as DNA: TGTGCCAGCAGCTTGGACCCCGGGACAGGGACGTACGAGCAGTACTTC. As protein: CASSLDPGTGTYEQYF.

J is TRBJ1-3 and V is TRBV11-2, with D maybe TRBD1 (5 bases). This CDR3 has 13 residues. Trimming stripped 0 bases from V and 15 bases from J, with 15 bases between. Germline loops: CDR1 SGHAT, CDR2 FQNNGV. The CDR3 DNA reads TGTGCCAGCAGCTTAGACCCCGGACATCGGGCATATTTT. Its translation is CASSLDPGHRAYF.

V gene TRBV7-3 combines with J gene TRBJ2-7; 7 bases agree with TRBD2. The CDR3 loop spans 15 amino acids. CDR1 is SGHTA and CDR2 is FQGTGA in the germline V gene. With 2 bases clipped from V and 7 bases from J, the junction kept 11 bases outside the gene matches. This CDR3 reads CASSLGSGKSWEQYF. CDR3 DNA sequence: TGTGCCAGCAGCTTAGGCAGCGGGAAGTCGTGGGAGCAGTACTTC.

This clone was observed a single time. J is TRBJ2-3 and V is TRBV15; 9 bases map to TRBD1. This CDR3 is 13 amino acids long. J lost 3 bases, V lost 6 bases, and 1 base had no gene match. Germline V lookup: CDR1 LNHNV, CDR2 YYDKDF (reference sequence). CDR3 sequence: CATRDRGTDTQYF. DNA for the CDR3: TGTGCCACCAGGGACAGGGGAACAGATACGCAGTATTTT. The variable domain in full, completed from reference TRBV15 and TRBJ2-3, reads DAMVIQNPRYQVTQFGKPVTLSCSQTLNHNVMYWYQQKSSQAPKLLFHYYDKDFNNEADTPDNFQSRRPNTSFCFLDIRSPGLGDTAMYLCATRDRGTDTQYFGPGTRLTVL.

This clone is labeled as medium-sized (0.01 to 0.1%). Other DNA variants within this sample encode the same CDR3. The chain is built from TRBV28 and TRBJ1-1; no reliable D call. The V gene's germline CDR1 is MDHEN and CDR2 SYDVKM. Trimming left V 5 bases short and J 1 base short, with 11 bases between. CDR3 length: 14 residues. CDR3 DNA sequence: TGTGCCAGCAGTCCGCGACTGGGGAACACTGAAGCTTTCTTT. It translates to CASSPRLGNTEAFF. The full variable domain, rest sourced from reference TRBV28 and TRBJ1-1, is DVKVTQSSRYLVKRTGEKVFLECVQDMDHENMFWYRQDPGLGLRLIYFSYDVKMKEKGDIPEGYSVSREKKERFSLILESASTNQTSMYLCASSPRLGNTEAFFGQGTRLTVV.

This clone was counted once. The chain recombines TRBV28 with TRBJ1-3; D is uncertain. Germline V gives CDR1 MDHEN, CDR2 SYDVKM. CDR3 length: 12 residues. V was trimmed by 5 bases and J by 3 bases, leaving 5 bases between them. CDR3 region: CASSNDGNTIYF. CDR3 nucleotides: TGTGCCAGCAGTAATGATGGAAACACCATATATTTT.

This chain joins TRBV18 and TRBJ1-1; TRBD1 matches at 7 bases. The CDR3 is 15 residues long. Germline CDR1 and CDR2: KGHSH and LQKENI. After removal of 6 bases from V and 1 base from J, the junction contained 8 bases not matched to a gene. CDR3 coding DNA: TGTGCCAGCTCGCTGAGTGGACAGGAGAACACTGAAGCTTTCTTT. This translates into CASSLSGQENTEAFF.

The chain has TRBV27 and TRBJ2-3; TRBD1 or TRBD2 may be the D gene (5 bases each). Germline lookup yields CDR1 MNHEY and CDR2 SMNVEV (reference sequence). The CDR3 extends over 13 amino acids. V was pared by 3 bases and J by 7 bases, with 11 bases between. The CDR3 loop reads CASSLVGANTQYF. CDR3 DNA: TGTGCCAGCAGTTTGGTCGGGGCCAATACGCAGTATTTT.

This clone was picked up one time. J is TRBJ2-3 and V is TRBV5-1, with D unclear. The ends were cut back, 6 bases at V and 5 bases at J, with 7 bases in the middle. This CDR3 has 11 amino acids. CDR1 is SGHRS, CDR2 YFSETQ, per germline. CDR3 bases: TGCGCCAGCACCCTGGGAGATACGCAGTATTTT. Encoded protein: CASTLGDTQYF.

This clone was counted only a few times. This chain joins TRBV11-2 and TRBJ2-7; D might be TRBD1 (5 bases). Germline lookup yields CDR1 SGHAT and CDR2 FQNNGV. The CDR3 loop spans 13 amino acids. V was shortened by 4 bases and J by 2 bases, with 9 bases between the two germline ends. The CDR3 nucleotides are TGTGCCAGCAGCTCAACAGGTACCTACGAGCAGTACTTC. Translating gives CASSSTGTYEQYF.

The chain recombines TRBV7-9 with TRBJ1-1, with 10 bases identical to TRBD1. This CDR3 contains 16 residues. The J segment lost 6 bases and the V segment lost 5 bases, leaving 12 bases of the junction unmatched. In germline, CDR1 is SEHNR, CDR2 FQNEAQ (reference sequence). This CDR3 reads CASSHPRDRGDPEAFF. CDR3 DNA sequence: TGTGCCAGCAGCCACCCGAGGGACAGGGGCGATCCTGAAGCTTTCTTT.

The chain links TRBV10-1 to TRBJ1-1; D call uncertain. V was shortened by 2 bases and J by 1 base, with 5 bases between the two germline ends. Germline V CDR1 and CDR2: WNHNN, SYGVQD (reference sequence). The CDR3 spans 13 residues. This chain's CDR3 is CASSEQANTEAFF. The CDR3 DNA reads as TGCGCCAGCAGTGAGCAAGCGAACACTGAAGCTTTCTTT.

The chain joins TRBV7-3 to TRBJ2-6, with D hard to call. Germline V gene sequence: CDR1 SGHTA, CDR2 FQGTGA. The V end lost 5 bases, the J end lost 3 bases, and 11 bases lay between the germline ends. The CDR3 has 15 amino acids. The CDR3 is CASSLVEVGANVLTF. CDR3 DNA: TGTGCCAGCAGCCTCGTAGAGGTTGGGGCCAACGTCCTGACTTTC.

The genes are TRBV18 and TRBJ1-5; possibly TRBD1 for D (5 bases). V lost 6 bases and J 7 bases, leaving 19 bases between the germline ends. The CDR3 is made up of 15 amino acids. Germline V CDR1 and CDR2: KGHSH, LQKENI. The CDR3 reads CASSDKRGVSQPQHF. CDR3 bases: TGTGCCAGCTCTGATAAGCGGGGGGTAAGCCAGCCCCAGCATTTT.

The rearrangement links TRBV30 to TRBJ2-2; tentatively, D is TRBD1 (6 bases). The ends were cut back, 5 bases at V and 0 bases at J, with 13 bases in the middle. The germline CDR1 and CDR2 sequences are GTSNPN and SVGIG (reference sequence). The CDR3 contains 15 residues. This CDR3 reads CAWDGQLANTGELFF. In DNA form, the CDR3 reads TGTGCCTGGGATGGACAGCTAGCGAACACCGGGGAGCTGTTTTTT.

V usage is TRBV29-1 and J usage is TRBJ1-2; D unclear. Trimming stripped 7 bases from V and 1 base from J, with 13 bases between. Germline V CDR1 and CDR2: SQVTM, ANQGSEA. CDR3 length equals 13 residues. The CDR3 bases are TGCAGCGCTAGATCAGACCATAACTATGGCTACACCTTC. It translates to CSARSDHNYGYTF.

The chain uses TRBV6-5 and TRBJ2-5, with D possibly being TRBD2 (7 bases). The germline V and J ends were trimmed by 6 bases and 4 bases, with 15 bases remaining between them. Germline V gives CDR1 MNHEY, CDR2 SVGAGI. CDR3 size: 14 residues. The CDR3 DNA reads as TGTGCCAGCAGCCAAGGGGGGGGCCGAGAGACCCAGTACTTC. This gives the protein CASSQGGGRETQYF.

Remarks on this clone: The junction shows a germline mismatch at one end, possibly a read error. The chain is built from TRBV7-7 and TRBJ2-7, with D tentatively TRBD1 (6 bases). The V gene's germline CDR1 is SSHAT and CDR2 FNYEAQ (reference sequence). The CDR3 consists of 13 residues. The CDR3 nucleotides read TGTGCTAGCAGCCCCGGACAGACCTACGAGCAGTACTTC. Translated: CASSPGQTYEQYF.

The chain uses TRBV28 and TRBJ1-5, with 7 bases matching TRBD1. V lost 6 bases and J lost 6; bases outside the gene matches: 8. Germline CDR1 and CDR2: MDHEN and SYDVKM. The CDR3 has 14 residues. Written as DNA, the CDR3 is TGTGCCAGCAGGACCGGACAGGCTTCTCAGCCCCAGCATTTT. This codes for CASRTGQASQPQHF.

The chain joins TRBV27 to TRBJ2-7, with 11 bases aligning to TRBD1. Germline CDR1 MNHEY, CDR2 SMNVEV (reference sequence). J was trimmed by 7 bases and V by 4 bases; bases with no gene match: 3. This CDR3 contains 13 residues. The CDR3 region is CASSWGQGVEQYF. As DNA, the CDR3 is TGTGCCAGCAGTTGGGGACAGGGGGTGGAGCAGTACTTC.

The V and J genes are TRBV6-1 and TRBJ1-1; D may be TRBD1 (5 bases). This CDR3 spans 11 amino acids. Deletions cut 8 bases from V and 10 bases from J, with 14 bases between. Looked up from germline, CDR1 is MNHNS and CDR2 is SASEGT. In DNA form, the CDR3 reads TGTGCCAGCGGGGCCGGGAGTGTAGCTTTCTTT. As protein: CASGAGSVAFF.

The genes are TRBV11-2 and TRBJ2-3; 7 bases map to TRBD1. With 7 bases clipped from V and 6 bases from J, the junction kept 4 bases outside the gene matches. The CDR3 length is 12 residues. Germline CDR1 SGHAT, CDR2 FQNNGV. For the CDR3, the DNA is TGTGCCAGCACCGGCAGGGGGGATACGCAGTATTTT. It specifies CASTGRGDTQYF. The full variable domain, in which reference TRBV11-2 and TRBJ2-3 provide the parts outside the CDR3, is EAGVAQSPRYKIIEKRQSVAFWCNPISGHATLYWYQQILGQGPKLLIQFQNNGVVDDSQLPKDRFSAERLKGVDSTLKIQPAKLEDSAVYLCASTGRGDTQYFGPGTRLTVL.

V usage is TRBV5-6 and J usage is TRBJ2-7; no clear D. Germline V gene sequence: CDR1 SGHDT, CDR2 YYEEEE. This CDR3 has 12 residues. Trimming cost V 0 bases and J 4 bases, with 5 bases left between them. The CDR3: CASSLDGYEQYF. In DNA, the CDR3 is TGTGCCAGCAGCTTGGACGGTTACGAGCAGTACTTC.